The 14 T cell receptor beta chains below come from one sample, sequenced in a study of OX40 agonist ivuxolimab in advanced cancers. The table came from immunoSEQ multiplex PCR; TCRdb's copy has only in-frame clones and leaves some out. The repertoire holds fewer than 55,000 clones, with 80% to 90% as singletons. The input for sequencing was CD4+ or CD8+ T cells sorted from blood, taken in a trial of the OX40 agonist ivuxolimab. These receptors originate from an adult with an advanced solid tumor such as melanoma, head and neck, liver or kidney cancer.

CDR3 nucleotide sequence: TGTGCCAGCAGTTTGCTGACAGGGGTTGTCAATCAGCCCCAGCATTTT. Its protein product is CASSLLTGVVNQPQHF. This chain uses TRBV28 with TRBJ1-5; TRBD1 matches 8 bases. Germline CDR1 and CDR2: MDHEN and SYDVKM. The junction had 7 bases not matched to a gene; V was cut back by 3 bases and J by 3 bases. This CDR3 is 16 amino acids long.

The CDR3 DNA reads as TGTGCCAGCAGTTTACCAGGGTACAATGAGCAGTTCTTC. Translated, it gives CASSLPGYNEQFF. V and J are TRBV28 and TRBJ2-1, with a tentative D call TRBD1 (5 bases). V was trimmed by 2 bases and J by 4 bases, leaving 6 bases between them. This CDR3 has 13 residues. Germline values: CDR1 MDHEN, CDR2 SYDVKM.

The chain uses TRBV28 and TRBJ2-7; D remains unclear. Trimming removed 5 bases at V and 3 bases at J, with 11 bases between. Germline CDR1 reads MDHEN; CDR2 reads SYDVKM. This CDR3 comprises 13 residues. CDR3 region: CASSTQHRYEQYV. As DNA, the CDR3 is TGTGCCAGCAGTACTCAACATCGCTACGAGCAGTACGTC.

In DNA form, the CDR3 reads TGTGCCAGCAGCTTCCAGTTGGGCAGGACCTACAATGAGCAGTTCTTC. Protein sequence: CASSFQLGRTYNEQFF. J is TRBJ2-1 and V is TRBV5-4; D not resolved. V dropped 2 bases and J dropped 2 bases, with 14 bases sitting between them. The CDR3 runs 16 residues. Germline V lookup: CDR1 SGHNT, CDR2 YYREEE (reference sequence).

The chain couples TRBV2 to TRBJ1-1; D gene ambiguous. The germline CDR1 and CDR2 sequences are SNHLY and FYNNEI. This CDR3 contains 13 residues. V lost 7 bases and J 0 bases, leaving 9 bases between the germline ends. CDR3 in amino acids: CASMAGMNTEAFF. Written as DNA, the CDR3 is TGTGCCAGCATGGCGGGGATGAACACTGAAGCTTTCTTT.

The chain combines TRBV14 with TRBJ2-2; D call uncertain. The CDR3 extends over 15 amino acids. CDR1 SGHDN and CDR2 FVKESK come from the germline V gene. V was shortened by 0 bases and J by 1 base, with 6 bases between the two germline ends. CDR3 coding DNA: TGTGCCAGCAGCCAAGAATGGGTGAACACCGGGGAGCTGTTTTTT. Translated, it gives CASSQEWVNTGELFF.

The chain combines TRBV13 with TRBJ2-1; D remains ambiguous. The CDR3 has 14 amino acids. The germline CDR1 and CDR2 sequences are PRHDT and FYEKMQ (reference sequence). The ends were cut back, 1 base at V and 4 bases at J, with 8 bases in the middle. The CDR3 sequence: CASSLEAIYNEQFF. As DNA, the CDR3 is TGTGCCAGCAGCTTAGAGGCCATATACAATGAGCAGTTCTTC.

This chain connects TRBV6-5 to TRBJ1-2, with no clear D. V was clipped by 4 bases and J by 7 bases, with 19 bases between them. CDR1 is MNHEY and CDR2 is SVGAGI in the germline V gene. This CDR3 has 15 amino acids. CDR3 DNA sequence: TGTGCCAGCAGTTCCACCCAGGTTTCGGTGGGTGGCTACACCTTC. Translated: CASSSTQVSVGGYTF.

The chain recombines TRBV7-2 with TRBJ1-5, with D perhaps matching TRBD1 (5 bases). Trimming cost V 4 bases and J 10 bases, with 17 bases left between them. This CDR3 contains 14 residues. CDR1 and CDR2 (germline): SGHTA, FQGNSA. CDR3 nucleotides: TGTGCCAGCAGCTGGGGCGGCTCGGGGCAACCCCAGCATTTT. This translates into CASSWGGSGQPQHF.

The CDR3: CASSDPPTYEQYF. CDR3 sequence (DNA): TGCGCCAGCAGTGACCCACCCACCTACGAGCAGTACTTC. The chain combines TRBV10-1 with TRBJ2-7, with D hard to call. The length of the CDR3 is 13 residues. V gave up 3 bases and J gave up 2 bases, with 8 bases separating them. Germline values: CDR1 WNHNN, CDR2 SYGVQD (reference sequence).

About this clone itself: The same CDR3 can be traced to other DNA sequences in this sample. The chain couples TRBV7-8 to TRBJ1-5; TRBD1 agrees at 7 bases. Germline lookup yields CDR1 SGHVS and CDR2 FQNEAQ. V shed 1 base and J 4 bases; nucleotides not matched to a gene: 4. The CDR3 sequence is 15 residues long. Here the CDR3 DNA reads TGTGCCAGCAGCTTAGGAGACAGGGAAAATCAGCCCCAGCATTTT. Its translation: CASSLGDRENQPQHF.

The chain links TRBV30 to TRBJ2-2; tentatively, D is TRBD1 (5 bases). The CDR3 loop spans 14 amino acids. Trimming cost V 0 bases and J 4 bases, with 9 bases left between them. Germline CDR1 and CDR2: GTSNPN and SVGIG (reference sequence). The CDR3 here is CAWSVQVFTGELFF. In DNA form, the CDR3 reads TGTGCCTGGAGTGTACAGGTGTTCACCGGGGAGCTGTTTTTT.

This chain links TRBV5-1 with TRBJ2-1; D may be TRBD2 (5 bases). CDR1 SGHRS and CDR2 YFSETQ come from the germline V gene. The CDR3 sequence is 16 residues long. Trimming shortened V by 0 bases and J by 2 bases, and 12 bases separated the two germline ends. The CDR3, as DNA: TGCGCCAGCAGCTTGGCCGGGGAATACACCTACAATGAGCAGTTCTTC. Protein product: CASSLAGEYTYNEQFF.

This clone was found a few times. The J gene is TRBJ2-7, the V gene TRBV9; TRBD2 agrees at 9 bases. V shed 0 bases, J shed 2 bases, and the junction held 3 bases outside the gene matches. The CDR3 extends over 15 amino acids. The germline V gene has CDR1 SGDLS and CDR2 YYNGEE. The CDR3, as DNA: TGTGCCAGCAGCGTAGATCCTAGCGGGACCTACGAGCAGTACTTC. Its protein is CASSVDPSGTYEQYF.